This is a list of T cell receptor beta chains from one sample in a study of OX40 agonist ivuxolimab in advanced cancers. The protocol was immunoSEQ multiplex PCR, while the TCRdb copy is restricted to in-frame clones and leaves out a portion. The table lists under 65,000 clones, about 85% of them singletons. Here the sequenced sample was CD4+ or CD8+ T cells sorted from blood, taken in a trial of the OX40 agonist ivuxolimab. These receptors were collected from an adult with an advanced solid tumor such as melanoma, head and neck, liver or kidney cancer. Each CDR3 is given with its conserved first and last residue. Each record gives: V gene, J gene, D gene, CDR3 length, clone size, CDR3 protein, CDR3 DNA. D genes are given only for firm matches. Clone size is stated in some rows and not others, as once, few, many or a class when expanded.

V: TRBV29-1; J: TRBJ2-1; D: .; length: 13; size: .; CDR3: CSADRSSYNEQFF; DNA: TGCAGCGCAGACCGGAGCTCCTACAATGAGCAGTTCTTC
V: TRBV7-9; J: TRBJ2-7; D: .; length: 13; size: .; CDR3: CASSPSTGYEQYF; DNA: TGTGCCAGCAGCCCATCGACAGGCTACGAGCAGTACTTC
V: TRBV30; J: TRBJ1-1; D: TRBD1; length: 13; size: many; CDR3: CAWSYDRDTEAFF; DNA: TGTGCCTGGAGCTATGACAGGGACACTGAAGCTTTCTTT
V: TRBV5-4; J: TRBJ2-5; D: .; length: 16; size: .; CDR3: CASSLGPQGFQETQYF; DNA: TGTGCCAGCAGCTTGGGTCCTCAAGGTTTCCAAGAGACCCAGTACTTC
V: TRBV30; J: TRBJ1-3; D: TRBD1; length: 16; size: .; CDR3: CAWSDDDRGAGNTIYF; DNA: TGTGCCTGGAGCGATGATGACAGGGGCGCTGGAAACACCATATATTTT
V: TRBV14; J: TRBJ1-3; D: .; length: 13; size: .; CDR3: CATSRGPGNTIYF; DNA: TGTGCCACCAGTCGGGGGCCTGGAAACACCATATATTTT
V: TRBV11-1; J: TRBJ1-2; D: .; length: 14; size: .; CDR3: CASSLAGGGYGYTF; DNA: TGTGCCAGCAGCTTAGCTGGGGGCGGCTATGGCTACACCTTC
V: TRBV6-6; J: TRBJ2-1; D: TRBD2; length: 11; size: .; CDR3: CASSQAGGQFF; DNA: TGTGCCAGCAGTCAAGCGGGGGGGCAGTTCTTC
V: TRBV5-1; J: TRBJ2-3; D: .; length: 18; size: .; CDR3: CASSRSSGGTAGTDTQYF; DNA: TGCGCCAGCAGCCGATCATCGGGCGGAACGGCAGGCACAGATACGCAGTATTTT
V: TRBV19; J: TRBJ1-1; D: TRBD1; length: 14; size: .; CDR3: CASSIGGGSLEAFF; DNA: TGTGCCAGTAGTATAGGAGGGGGCAGCCTTGAAGCTTTCTTT
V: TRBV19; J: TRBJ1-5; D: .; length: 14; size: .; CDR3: CASSNGGADQPQHF; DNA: TGTGCCAGTAGTAACGGGGGCGCAGATCAGCCCCAGCATTTT
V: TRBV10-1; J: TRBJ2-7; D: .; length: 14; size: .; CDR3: CASSEQGECYEQYF; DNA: TGCGCCAGCAGTGAACAGGGAGAGTGCTACGAGCAGTACTTC
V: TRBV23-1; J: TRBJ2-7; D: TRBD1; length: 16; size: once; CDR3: CASSQSWDRGSYEQYF; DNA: TGCGCCAGCAGTCAATCGTGGGACAGGGGGTCCTACGAGCAGTACTTC
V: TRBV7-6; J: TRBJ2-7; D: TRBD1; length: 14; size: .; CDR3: CASSLSTGAYEQYF; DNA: TGTGCCAGCAGCTTAAGTACAGGGGCCTACGAGCAGTACTTC
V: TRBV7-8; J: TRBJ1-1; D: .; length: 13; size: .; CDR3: CASSRTPNTEAFF; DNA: TGTGCCAGCAGCAGGACTCCTAACACTGAAGCTTTCTTT
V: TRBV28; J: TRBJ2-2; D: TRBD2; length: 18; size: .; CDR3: CASSSFGTSGPPTGELFF; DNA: TGTGCCAGCAGTTCCTTCGGGACTAGCGGGCCCCCCACCGGGGAGCTGTTTTTT
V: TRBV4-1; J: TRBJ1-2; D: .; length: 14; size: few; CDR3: CASSLDYRGDGYTF; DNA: TGCGCCAGCAGCCTCGACTACCGGGGAGATGGCTACACCTTC
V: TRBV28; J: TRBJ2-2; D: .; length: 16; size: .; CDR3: CASSLITGRGTGELFF; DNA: TGTGCCAGCAGTTTGATAACGGGGCGGGGCACCGGGGAGCTGTTTTTT
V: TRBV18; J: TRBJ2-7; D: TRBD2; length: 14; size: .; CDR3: CASSPSGTRDEQYF; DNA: TGTGCCAGCTCACCCTCCGGGACTAGGGACGAGCAGTACTTC
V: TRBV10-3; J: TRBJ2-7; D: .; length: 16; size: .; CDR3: CAISESVGVDNYEQYF; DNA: TGTGCCATCAGTGAGTCAGTGGGTGTGGATAACTACGAGCAGTACTTC
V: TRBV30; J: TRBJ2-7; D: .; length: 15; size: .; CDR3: CAWSDTGRGSYEQYF; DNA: TGTGCCTGGAGCGATACAGGGAGAGGCTCCTACGAGCAGTACTTC
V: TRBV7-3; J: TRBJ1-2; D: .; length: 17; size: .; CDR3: CASSLTYQVRPNYGYTF; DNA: TGTGCCAGCAGCTTAACGTATCAGGTTAGACCTAACTATGGCTACACCTTC
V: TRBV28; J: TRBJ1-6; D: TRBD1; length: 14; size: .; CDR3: CASSETGRNSPLHF; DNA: TGTGCCAGCAGCGAGACAGGGAGGAATTCACCCCTCCACTTT
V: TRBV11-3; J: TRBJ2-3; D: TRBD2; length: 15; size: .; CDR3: CASSLAGGPGDTQYF; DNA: TGTGCCAGCAGCTTAGCGGGAGGGCCTGGAGATACGCAGTATTTT
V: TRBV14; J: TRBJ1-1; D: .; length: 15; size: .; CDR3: CASSQGGIDGTEAFF; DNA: TGTGCCAGCAGCCAAGGGGGCATTGATGGCACTGAAGCTTTCTTT
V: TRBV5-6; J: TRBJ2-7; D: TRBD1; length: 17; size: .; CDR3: CASSLIPTGESSREQYF; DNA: TGTGCCAGCAGCCTTATACCGACAGGGGAGTCGTCCCGCGAGCAGTACTTC
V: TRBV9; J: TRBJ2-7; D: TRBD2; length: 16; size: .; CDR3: CASSVSSGRALDEQYF; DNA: TGTGCCAGCAGCGTATCGAGCGGGAGGGCTTTGGACGAGCAGTACTTC
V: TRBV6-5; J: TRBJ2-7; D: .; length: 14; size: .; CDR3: CASAKGLGYYEQYF; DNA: TGTGCCAGCGCAAAGGGCCTAGGTTACTACGAGCAGTACTTC
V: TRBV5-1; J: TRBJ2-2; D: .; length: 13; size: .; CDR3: CASRRVGSGELFF; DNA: TGCGCCAGCAGAAGGGTTGGATCCGGGGAGCTGTTTTTT
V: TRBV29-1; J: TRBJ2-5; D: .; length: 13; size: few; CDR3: CSVAGRVSETQYF; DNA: TGCAGCGTTGCTGGCAGGGTGAGCGAGACCCAGTACTTC
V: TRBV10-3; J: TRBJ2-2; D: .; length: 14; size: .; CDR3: CAIRTGQLTGELFF; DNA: TGTGCCATCAGGACTGGACAGCTCACCGGGGAGCTGTTTTTT
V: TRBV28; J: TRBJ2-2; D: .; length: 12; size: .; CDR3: CASRRVTGELFF; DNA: TGTGCCAGCAGGAGGGTTACCGGGGAGCTGTTTTTT
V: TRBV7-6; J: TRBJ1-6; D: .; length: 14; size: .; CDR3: CASSLEVTNSPLHF; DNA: TGTGCCAGCAGCCTAGAGGTTACCAATTCACCCCTCCACTTT
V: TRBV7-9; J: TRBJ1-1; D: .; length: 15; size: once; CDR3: CASSLFGGSGTEAFF; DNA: TGTGCCAGCAGCTTATTCGGGGGCAGTGGAACTGAAGCTTTCTTT
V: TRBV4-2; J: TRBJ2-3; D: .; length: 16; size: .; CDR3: CASSQGLRAGTDTQYF; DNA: TGTGCCAGCAGCCAAGGGTTACGGGCGGGCACAGATACGCAGTATTTT
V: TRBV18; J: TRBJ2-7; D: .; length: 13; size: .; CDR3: CASSPPLSYEQYF; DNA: TGTGCCAGCTCACCTCCCCTATCCTACGAGCAGTACTTC
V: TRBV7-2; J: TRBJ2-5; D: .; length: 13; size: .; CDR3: CASRRTSSETQYF; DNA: TGTGCCAGCAGACGAACTAGCTCTGAGACCCAGTACTTC
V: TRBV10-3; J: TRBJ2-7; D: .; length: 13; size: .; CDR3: CAIGEASSYEQYF; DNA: TGTGCCATCGGAGAGGCTAGCTCCTACGAGCAGTACTTC
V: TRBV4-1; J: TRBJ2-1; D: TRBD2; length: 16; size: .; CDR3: CASSQAPTSGYNEQFF; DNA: TGCGCCAGCAGCCAAGCCCCGACTAGCGGCTACAATGAGCAGTTCTTC
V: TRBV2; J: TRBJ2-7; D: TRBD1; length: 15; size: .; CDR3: CASSSSGTGGREQYF; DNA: TGTGCCAGCAGTTCCTCCGGGACAGGGGGCCGAGAGCAGTACTTC
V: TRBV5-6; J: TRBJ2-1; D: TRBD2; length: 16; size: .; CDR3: CASSLPGGPSYNEQFF; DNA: TGTGCCAGCAGTCTCCCGGGAGGGCCCTCCTACAATGAGCAGTTCTTC
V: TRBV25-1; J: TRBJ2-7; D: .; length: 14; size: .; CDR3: CASSGRSRNYEQYF; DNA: TGTGCCAGCAGTGGTAGATCAAGGAACTACGAGCAGTACTTC
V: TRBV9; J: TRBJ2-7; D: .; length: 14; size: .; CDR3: CASSVEVQGDEQYF; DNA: TGTGCCAGCAGCGTAGAGGTACAGGGTGACGAGCAGTACTTC
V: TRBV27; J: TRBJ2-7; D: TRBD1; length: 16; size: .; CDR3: CASSLSWGQVTYEQYF; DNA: TGTGCCAGCAGTTTATCGTGGGGACAGGTAACCTACGAGCAGTACTTC
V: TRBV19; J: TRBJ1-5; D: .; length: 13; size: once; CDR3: CASSMQGGQPQHF; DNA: TGTGCCAGTAGTATGCAGGGTGGGCAGCCCCAGCATTTT
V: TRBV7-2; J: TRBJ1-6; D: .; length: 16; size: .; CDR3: CASSLRGGAGNSPLHF; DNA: TGTGCCAGCAGCTTAAGAGGGGGGGCAGGTAATTCACCCCTCCACTTT
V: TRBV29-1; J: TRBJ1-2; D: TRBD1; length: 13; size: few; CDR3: CSVEAGQAYGYTF; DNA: TGCAGCGTTGAAGCGGGACAGGCCTATGGCTACACCTTC
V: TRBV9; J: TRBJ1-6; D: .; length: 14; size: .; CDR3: CASSVAGGGSPLHF; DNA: TGTGCCAGCAGCGTAGCCGGGGGCGGGTCACCCCTCCACTTT